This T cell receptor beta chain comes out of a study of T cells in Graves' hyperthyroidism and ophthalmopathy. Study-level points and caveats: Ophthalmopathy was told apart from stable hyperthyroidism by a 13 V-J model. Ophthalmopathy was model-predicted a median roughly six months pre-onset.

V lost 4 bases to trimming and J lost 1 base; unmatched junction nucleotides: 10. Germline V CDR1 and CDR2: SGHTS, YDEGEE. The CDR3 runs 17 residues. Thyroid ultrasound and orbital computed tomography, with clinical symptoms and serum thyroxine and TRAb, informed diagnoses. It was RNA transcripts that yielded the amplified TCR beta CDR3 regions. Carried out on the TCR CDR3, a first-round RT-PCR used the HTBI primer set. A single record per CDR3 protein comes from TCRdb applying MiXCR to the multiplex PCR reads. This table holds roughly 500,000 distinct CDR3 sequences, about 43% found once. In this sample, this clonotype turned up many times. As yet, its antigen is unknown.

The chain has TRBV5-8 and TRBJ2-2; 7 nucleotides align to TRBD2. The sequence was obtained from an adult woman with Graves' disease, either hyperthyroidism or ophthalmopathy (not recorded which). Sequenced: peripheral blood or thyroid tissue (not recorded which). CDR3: CASSPQLLARNTGELFF. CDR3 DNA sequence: TGTGCCAGCAGCCCACAATTACTAGCGCGGAACACCGGGGAGCTGTTTTTT. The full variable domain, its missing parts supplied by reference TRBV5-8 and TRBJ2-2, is EAGVTQSPTHLIKTRGQQATLRCSPISGHTSVYWYQQALGLGLQFLLWYDEGEERNRGNFPPRFSGRQFPNYSSELNVNALELEDSALYLCASSPQLLARNTGELFFGEGSRLTVL.